The 25 T cell receptor beta chains below all came from one sample that was sequenced in a study of control samples from healthy donors and cancer patients. Repertoires were generated with immunoSEQ multiplex PCR, while TCRdb's copy carries only in-frame clones and drops some. The data hold fewer than 30,000 clones, with approximately 90% observed a single time. Sequencing input: PBMCs. All receptors derive from a woman aged 40 to 50 with lung cancer.

As concerns this clone: This same CDR3 is encoded by further DNA sequences in the sample. The chain couples TRBV4-3 to TRBJ2-6; 8 bases fit TRBD1. J gave up 1 base and V 0 bases, and 11 bases lay outside the gene matches. In germline, CDR1 is LGHNA, CDR2 YSLEER. CDR3 length equals 20 residues. This CDR3 is CASSQDLVGQGTSGANVLTF. CDR3 DNA sequence: TGCGCCAGCAGCCAAGATTTAGTCGGACAGGGAACATCTGGGGCCAACGTCCTGACTTTC.

J is TRBJ2-3 and V is TRBV2; D is ambiguous. The CDR3 is 14 amino acids. V lost 6 bases, J lost 7 bases, and 17 bases lay in between. CDR1 and CDR2 (germline): SNHLY, FYNNEI. The CDR3 reads CASRTPRRPYTQYF. The CDR3 nucleotides read TGTGCCAGCAGGACCCCCAGGCGGCCTTATACGCAGTATTTT.

V usage is TRBV5-6 and J usage is TRBJ2-3; D tentatively fits TRBD1 or TRBD2 (5 bases each). There are 12 residues in the CDR3. V lost 4 bases, J lost 13 bases, and 16 bases lay in between. From germline, CDR1 is SGHDT and CDR2 YYEEEE. CDR3 bases: TGTGCCAGCAGCCAGGGATCTGGGCGGGAGTATTTT. Its protein product is CASSQGSGREYF.

The rearrangement uses TRBV5-1 and TRBJ2-7, with TRBD1 identical over 8 bases. Trimming removed 4 bases from V and 4 bases from J; junction bases left unmatched: 7. The CDR3 loop spans 14 amino acids. Germline values: CDR1 SGHRS, CDR2 YFSETQ. In nucleotides, the CDR3 is TGCGCCAGCAGCGGACAGGGCTCGGGGTACGAGCAGTACTTC. It yields the protein CASSGQGSGYEQYF. Using reference TRBV5-1 and TRBJ2-7 for the parts outside the CDR3, the full variable domain is KAGVTQTPRYLIKTRGQQVTLSCSPISGHRSVSWYQQTPGQGLQFLFEYFSETQRNKGNFPGRFSGRQFSNSRSEMNVSTLELGDSALYLCASSGQGSGYEQYFGPGTRLTVT.

The rearrangement links TRBV6-5 to TRBJ2-1, with no clear D. V lost 2 bases to trimming and J lost 9 bases, with 5 bases between them. This CDR3 contains 11 residues. Looked up from germline, CDR1 is MNHEY and CDR2 is SVGAGI. CDR3 in amino acids: CASSYQGEQFF. CDR3 bases: TGTGCCAGCAGTTACCAAGGTGAGCAGTTCTTC.

In this sample, this clone turned up once. The rearrangement joins TRBV5-4 to TRBJ1-5; possibly TRBD1 for D (5 bases). This CDR3 is built from 14 residues. Germline CDR1 reads SGHNT; CDR2 reads YYREEE (reference sequence). V gave up 3 bases and J gave up 3 bases, with 10 bases separating them. CDR3 nucleotide sequence: TGTGCCAGCAGCTCGGGACGAGACAATCAGCCCCAGCATTTT. Its protein product is CASSSGRDNQPQHF.

CDR3 region: CASRGNGEHYGYTF. The CDR3 nucleotides read TGTGCCAGCAGGGGGAACGGAGAGCACTATGGCTACACCTTC. The rearrangement uses TRBV25-1 and TRBJ1-2; D gene uncertain. The CDR3 consists of 14 residues. Trimming took off 6 bases at V and 3 bases at J, with 14 bases between the two ends. Germline V CDR1 and CDR2: MGHDK, SYGVNS.

The chain has TRBV25-1 and TRBJ1-2; unclear D gene. CDR3 length: 12 amino acids. Trimming took off 3 bases at V and 10 bases at J, with 12 bases between the two ends. Germline V gene sequence: CDR1 MGHDK, CDR2 SYGVNS. The CDR3 is CASSEIGSPYTF. The CDR3 DNA follows: TGTGCCAGCAGTGAGATCGGGTCGCCCTACACCTTC.

The chain joins TRBV6-5 to TRBJ1-1; maybe TRBD1 (5 bases). This CDR3 spans 14 amino acids. V shed 6 bases and J shed 2 bases, with 13 bases lying between them. CDR1 is MNHEY, CDR2 SVGAGI, per germline. In DNA, the CDR3 is TGTGCCAGCAGGCGACCGGGGCCCAACACTGAAGCTTTCTTT. This gives the protein CASRRPGPNTEAFF.

The genes are TRBV3-1 (or the pseudogene TRBV3-2) and TRBJ2-1; D call uncertain. The germline V gene encodes CDR1 LGHDT and CDR2 YNNKEL (reference sequence). V was pared by 4 bases and J by 9 bases, with 13 bases between. The CDR3 loop spans 13 amino acids. Here the CDR3 DNA reads TGTGCCAGCAGCCTAAATAGCAGAGCTGAGCAGTTCTTC. Amino acids: CASSLNSRAEQFF.

The chain joins TRBV3-1 (or the pseudogene TRBV3-2) to TRBJ1-3; D perhaps matches TRBD1 (5 bases). CDR1 is LGHDT, CDR2 YNNKEL, per germline (reference sequence). V lost 4 bases and J 2 bases, leaving 6 bases between the germline ends. The CDR3 loop spans 13 amino acids. The CDR3 loop is CASSPGPGNTIYF. CDR3 DNA: TGTGCCAGCAGCCCGGGGCCTGGAAACACCATATATTTT.

The chain recombines TRBV6-6 with TRBJ2-3; D is unresolved. The germline CDR1 and CDR2 sequences are MNHNY and SVGAGI (reference sequence). Trimming left V 3 bases short and J 6 bases short, with 19 bases between. This CDR3 contains 16 residues. This chain's CDR3 is CASSYLKVSEADTQYF. CDR3 in DNA: TGTGCCAGCAGTTATTTAAAAGTTTCCGAGGCGGATACGCAGTATTTT.

Remarks on this clone: The junction shows a germline mismatch at one end, possibly a read error. This rearrangement joins TRBV5-1 to TRBJ2-5; D ambiguous. The length of the CDR3 is 12 residues. Germline loops: CDR1 SGHRS, CDR2 YFSETQ. CDR3 bases: TGCGCCAGCAGTCCCGTCGTAGAGCCCCAGTACTTC. As protein: CASSPVVEPQYF.

This clone was detected only once. V usage is TRBV5-1 and J usage is TRBJ2-7, with 9 bases aligning to TRBD1. With 4 bases clipped from V and 3 bases from J, the junction kept 5 bases outside the gene matches. This CDR3 has 14 amino acids. Germline assignment: CDR1 SGHRS and CDR2 YFSETQ. In DNA form, the CDR3 reads TGCGCCAGCAGCCCAGGGACAGGGCGCTACGAGCAGTACTTC. It translates to CASSPGTGRYEQYF. Full variable domain (outside the CDR3, taken from reference TRBV5-1 and TRBJ2-7): KAGVTQTPRYLIKTRGQQVTLSCSPISGHRSVSWYQQTPGQGLQFLFEYFSETQRNKGNFPGRFSGRQFSNSRSEMNVSTLELGDSALYLCASSPGTGRYEQYFGPGTRLTVT.

As DNA, the CDR3 is TGTGCCAGCAGTACGTTGGACAGGGGATATGGGACCCAGTACTTC. Protein sequence: CASSTLDRGYGTQYF. This chain joins TRBV27 and TRBJ2-5; the match to TRBD1 covers 9 bases. The CDR3 extends over 15 amino acids. Germline values: CDR1 MNHEY, CDR2 SMNVEV (reference sequence). After removal of 5 bases from V and 7 bases from J, the junction contained 11 bases not matched to a gene.

The rearrangement links TRBV28 to TRBJ1-4, with D tentatively TRBD1 (5 bases). V lost 8 bases and J 6 bases, leaving 16 bases between the germline ends. The CDR3 is 14 residues long. Germline loops: CDR1 MDHEN, CDR2 SYDVKM. CDR3 loop: CASGPALGDEKLFF. DNA for the CDR3: TGTGCCAGCGGGCCGGCCTTGGGGGATGAAAAACTGTTTTTT. Drawing the rest from reference TRBV28 and TRBJ1-4, the complete variable domain is DVKVTQSSRYLVKRTGEKVFLECVQDMDHENMFWYRQDPGLGLRLIYFSYDVKMKEKGDIPEGYSVSREKKERFSLILESASTNQTSMYLCASGPALGDEKLFFGSGTQLSVL.

This clone showed up just a few times. The CDR3 nucleotides are TGTGCCAGCAGTTTGGCAGGGGAGGCTGAAGCTTTCTTT. Its protein is CASSLAGEAEAFF. This chain uses TRBV12-3 or TRBV12-4 with TRBJ1-1; D possibly corresponds to TRBD1 (6 bases). The CDR3 has 13 residues. V shed 3 bases and J shed 6 bases, with 11 bases lying between them.

The rearrangement links TRBV7-2 to TRBJ2-1; D gene uncertain. The CDR3 sequence is 13 residues long. The V end was cut by 5 bases, the J end by 7 bases, with 12 bases between. The germline gives CDR1 SGHTA, CDR2 FQGNSA. CDR3 nucleotides: TGTGCCAGCAGCCAAGGTCTGAAAAATGAGCAGTTCTTC. Residues: CASSQGLKNEQFF.

This chain connects TRBV6-6 to TRBJ1-2; 7 bases line up with TRBD1. The CDR3 extends over 15 amino acids. Trimming cost V 0 bases and J 0 bases; bases outside gene matches: 1. CDR1 and CDR2 from the germline V gene are MNHNY and SVGAGI (reference sequence). The CDR3 bases are TGTGCCAGCAGTTACTCGGACAGGACTAACTATGGCTACACCTTC. Its translation is CASSYSDRTNYGYTF.

The chain combines TRBV7-6 with TRBJ2-2; 12 bases agree with TRBD2. J was trimmed by 5 bases and V by 0 bases; bases with no gene match: 4. Per the germline V gene, CDR1 is SGHVS and CDR2 is FNYEAQ. The CDR3 runs to 17 residues. For the CDR3, the DNA is TGTGCCAGCAGCTTAGCGACTAGCGGGGGCCGGACCGGGGAGCTGTTTTTT. This gives the protein CASSLATSGGRTGELFF.

The V gene is TRBV5-6, the J gene TRBJ1-6; 9 bases align to TRBD1. Germline lookup yields CDR1 SGHDT and CDR2 YYEEEE. Trimming took 4 bases from V and 10 from J; bases not matched to a gene: 3. The CDR3 covers 13 residues. The CDR3 reads CASSRQGESPLHF. CDR3 in DNA: TGTGCCAGCAGCCGACAGGGGGAGTCACCCCTCCACTTT.

The chain recombines TRBV5-1 with TRBJ2-5, with 7 bases that match TRBD1. The ends lost 2 bases at V and 9 bases at J; junction bases unmatched: 13. Germline values: CDR1 SGHRS, CDR2 YFSETQ. This CDR3 comprises 15 residues. In DNA form, the CDR3 reads TGCGCCAGCAGCTTAACGGGACAGAGGCTTATGGCCCAGTACTTC. Its protein product is CASSLTGQRLMAQYF. The whole variable domain, filled in from reference TRBV5-1 and TRBJ2-5, reads KAGVTQTPRYLIKTRGQQVTLSCSPISGHRSVSWYQQTPGQGLQFLFEYFSETQRNKGNFPGRFSGRQFSNSRSEMNVSTLELGDSALYLCASSLTGQRLMAQYFGPGTRLLVL.

The rearrangement joins TRBV14 to TRBJ2-2; the match to TRBD1 covers 7 bases. CDR3 length equals 15 residues. Germline-derived CDR1 and CDR2 are SGHDN and FVKESK. Unmatched junction bases numbered 7, after V lost 4 bases and J lost 5 bases. The CDR3 nucleotides are TGTGCCAGCAGCCCCTGGGGACAGCGGACCGGGGAGCTGTTTTTT. This sequence encodes CASSPWGQRTGELFF.

The V and J genes are TRBV30 and TRBJ2-5; D unclear. CDR1 is GTSNPN, CDR2 SVGIG, per germline (reference sequence). CDR3 length equals 13 residues. The V gene lost 0 bases and the J gene lost 5 bases, with 10 bases spanning the gap. CDR3 DNA: TGTGCCTGGAGTGTCGCGACTCCGGAGACCCAGTACTTC. It codes for CAWSVATPETQYF. The variable domain in full, completed from reference TRBV30 and TRBJ2-5, reads SQTIHQWPATLVQPVGSPLSLECTVEGTSNPNLYWYRQAAGRGLQLLFYSVGIGQISSEVPQNLSASRPQDRQFILSSKKLLLSDSGFYLCAWSVATPETQYFGPGTRLLVL.

This clone was seen just once. The CDR3 region is CASSWTENEKLFF. In nucleotides, the CDR3 is TGTGCCAGCAGCTGGACAGAGAATGAAAAACTGTTTTTT. V and J are TRBV25-1 and TRBJ1-4, with a weak D call TRBD1 (6 bases). Deletions cut 6 bases from V and 5 bases from J, with 10 bases between. Looked up from germline, CDR1 is MGHDK and CDR2 is SYGVNS. The CDR3 contains 13 residues.